These T cell receptor beta chains were read from a single sample in a study of CD8+CD57+ T cells in acquired aplastic anemia. TCRdb used MiXCR to reprocess the reads, holding one entry per CDR3 protein. The data contain about 190,000 distinct CDR3 sequences, around 50% of them singletons. The sequenced material came from sorted CD4+, CD8+, or CD8+CD57+ T cells (not recorded which) from PBMCs. These receptors came from a human donor in good health, serving as a control. Each CDR3 is given with its conserved first and last residue. Fields, in order: D gene, clone size, J gene, V gene, CDR3 length, CDR3 protein, CDR3 DNA. D genes are given only for firm matches. Clone size is given for some rows only: seen once, a few or many times, or a class if the clone is expanded.

-	-	TRBJ1-2	TRBV7-9	12	CASTATGQGYTF	TGTGCCAGCACCGCTACAGGGCAAGGCTACACCTTC
TRBD1	many	TRBJ2-5	TRBV20-1	19	CSARDRKPGQGALQETQYF	TGCAGTGCTAGAGATAGAAAACCGGGACAGGGAGCGTTACAAGAGACCCAGTACTTC
TRBD1	once	TRBJ1-2	TRBV24-1	14	CATSRTGVNYGYTF	TGTGCCACCAGTCGGACAGGGGTTAACTATGGCTACACCTTC
TRBD1	many	TRBJ1-2	TRBV6-1	13	CASSERAGGSYTF	TGTGCCAGCAGTGAACGGGCAGGGGGGAGTTACACCTTC
-	many	TRBJ2-1	TRBV20-1	13	CSARGQDYNEQFF	TGCAGTGCTAGGGGACAAGACTACAATGAGCAGTTCTTC
TRBD1	-	TRBJ2-1	TRBV20-1	16	CSARPGQASSYNEQFF	TGCAGTGCTAGACCCGGACAGGCTAGCTCCTACAATGAGCAGTTCTTC
-	-	TRBJ1-4	TRBV19	12	CASSGAYEKLFF	TGTGCCAGTAGTGGGGCCTATGAAAAACTGTTTTTT
-	-	TRBJ2-3	TRBV11-3	16	CASSPGVGGASDTQYF	TGTGCCAGCAGTCCAGGTGTGGGCGGGGCATCAGATACGCAGTATTTT
-	-	TRBJ2-5	TRBV7-2	15	CASSRKSGSGETQYF	TGTGCCAGCAGCCGGAAATCCGGGTCGGGAGAGACCCAGTACTTC
TRBD1	-	TRBJ2-2	TRBV29-1	14	CSVRDRGNTGELFF	TGCAGCGTCAGAGACAGGGGAAACACCGGGGAGCTGTTTTTT
TRBD2	-	TRBJ2-2	TRBV12-3/TRBV12-4	15	CASRRLAGGTGELFF	TGTGCCAGCAGAAGACTAGCGGGTGGAACCGGGGAGCTGTTTTTT
-	many	TRBJ2-7	TRBV5-5	13	CASTRLDSYEQYF	TGTGCCAGCACCCGGTTGGACTCCTACGAGCAGTACTTC
TRBD1	-	TRBJ2-5	TRBV29-1	14	CSVEDLQGVETQYF	TGCAGCGTTGAAGATCTACAGGGGGTAGAGACCCAGTACTTC
-	-	TRBJ1-2	TRBV5-1	13	CASSLAGARGYTF	TGCGCCAGCAGCTTGGCGGGGGCGCGAGGCTACACCTTC
TRBD2	-	TRBJ2-7	TRBV20-1	15	CSAEGTSGTPYEQYF	TGCAGTGCAGAAGGGACTAGCGGGACTCCCTACGAGCAGTACTTC
-	many	TRBJ1-3	TRBV4-1	13	CASSQIPGNTIYF	TGCGCCAGCAGCCAGATACCTGGAAACACCATATATTTT
-	many	TRBJ1-5	TRBV2	12	CASSEPNQPQHF	TGTGCCAGCAGTGAACCTAATCAGCCCCAGCATTTT
-	-	TRBJ1-2	TRBV10-3	13	CASSRELGYGYTF	TGTGCCAGCAGCCGGGAGCTTGGGTATGGCTACACCTTC
-	-	TRBJ1-1	TRBV7-6	16	CASALVPGIANTEAFF	TGTGCCAGCGCCTTAGTGCCCGGGATCGCGAACACTGAAGCTTTCTTT
-	many	TRBJ1-3	TRBV4-1	16	CASSQARTDSGNTIYF	TGCGCCAGCAGCCAAGCCCGAACAGATTCTGGAAACACCATATATTTT
-	many	TRBJ2-2	TRBV9	15	CASSVRATNTGELFF	TGTGCCAGCAGCGTACGGGCGACGAACACCGGGGAGCTGTTTTTT
TRBD1	-	TRBJ1-5	TRBV10-3	15	CAIKGTGGSGQPQHF	TGTGCCATCAAAGGGACAGGGGGTAGCGGTCAGCCCCAGCATTTT
TRBD1	-	TRBJ1-2	TRBV20-1	15	CSARDDRGGTYGYTF	TGCAGTGCTAGAGATGACAGGGGGGGTACCTATGGCTACACCTTC
-	-	TRBJ2-1	TRBV6-1	17	CASSGGQRSSSYNEQFF	TGTGCCAGCAGTGGCGGACAGCGTAGCAGCTCCTACAATGAGCAGTTCTTC
-	-	TRBJ2-3	TRBV7-2	15	CASSLPLPHEDTQYF	TGTGCCAGCAGCTTACCACTACCTCACGAAGATACGCAGTATTTT
TRBD1	-	TRBJ2-1	TRBV7-3	17	CASSLSGGDRGTMRQFF	TGTGCCAGCAGCTTAAGTGGCGGGGACAGGGGTACAATGAGGCAGTTCTTC
TRBD1	-	TRBJ2-5	TRBV12-3/TRBV12-4	14	CASSVGDSQETQYF	TGTGCCAGCAGTGTTGGGGACAGCCAAGAGACCCAGTACTTC
TRBD1	-	TRBJ1-1	TRBV18	16	CAGSPRGQGGHTEAFF	TGTGCCGGCTCACCACGAGGACAGGGGGGACACACTGAAGCTTTCTTT
TRBD2	many	TRBJ2-3	TRBV3-1	16	CASSRGGTLSTDTQYF	TGTGCCAGCAGCCGCGGGGGAACCCTTAGCACAGATACGCAGTATTTT
TRBD2	-	TRBJ2-3	TRBV9	16	CASSSRTSGEVDTQYF	TGTGCCAGCAGCTCTCGGACTAGCGGGGAGGTAGATACGCAGTATTTT
TRBD1	-	TRBJ1-2	TRBV9	16	CASSQDRQGLIYSYTF	TGTGCCAGCAGCCAAGATAGACAGGGTCTAATATATAGCTACACCTTC
TRBD2	once	TRBJ2-7	TRBV20-1	13	CSATPGLAGEQYF	TGCAGTGCAACGCCCGGACTAGCGGGCGAGCAGTACTTC
-	-	TRBJ2-7	TRBV20-1	12	CSARVNSYEQYF	TGCAGTGCTCGAGTAAACTCCTACGAGCAGTACTTC
-	-	TRBJ1-6	TRBV11-2	16	CASRETGSSYNSPLHF	TGTGCCAGCAGGGAAACAGGGAGCTCCTATAATTCACCCCTCCACTTT
-	-	TRBJ1-6	TRBV7-2	13	CASSLEMDSPLHF	TGTGCCAGCAGCTTAGAGATGGATTCACCCCTCCACTTT
-	-	TRBJ1-1	TRBV7-2	15	CASSRRDSFGTEAFF	TGTGCCAGCAGCCGACGCGACAGCTTCGGGACTGAAGCTTTCTTT
TRBD1	many	TRBJ1-3	TRBV19	16	CASSIRTGYSGNTIYF	TGTGCCAGTAGCATAAGGACAGGCTACTCTGGAAACACCATATATTTT
-	-	TRBJ1-1	TRBV24-1	16	CASRYSRFHEQGRAFF	TGTGCCAGCAGATATAGTAGGTTCCACGAGCAGGGACGAGCTTTCTTT
-	once	TRBJ1-1	TRBV9	11	CASSGSGEAFF	TGTGCCAGCAGCGGCTCAGGCGAAGCTTTCTTT
TRBD1	-	TRBJ1-2	TRBV6-1	15	CASSEGQGLYYGYTF	TGTGCCAGCAGTGAAGGACAGGGGCTATACTATGGCTACACCTTC
-	-	TRBJ1-1	TRBV7-2	14	CASSLGQPTNEAFF	TGTGCCAGCAGCCTAGGGCAGCCAACAAATGAAGCTTTCTTT
-	many	TRBJ2-7	TRBV20-1	14	CSVGAQPPRYEQYF	TGCAGTGTAGGGGCCCAGCCCCCTCGCTACGAGCAGTACTTC
-	-	TRBJ1-5	TRBV10-3	14	CAISESGEHQPQHF	TGTGCCATCAGTGAATCAGGGGAGCATCAGCCCCAGCATTTT
TRBD1	many	TRBJ1-4	TRBV20-1	14	CSARGTGGSEKLFF	TGCAGTGCTAGAGGGACAGGGGGGAGTGAAAAACTGTTTTTT
-	-	TRBJ2-2	TRBV7-9	12	CASSPGNGELFF	TGTGCCAGCAGCCCAGGCAACGGGGAGCTGTTTTTT
TRBD1	many	TRBJ2-7	TRBV6-6	14	CASRTPTGTYEQYF	TGTGCCAGCAGAACCCCGACAGGGACCTACGAGCAGTACTTC
TRBD2	-	TRBJ2-1	TRBV9	17	CASSTTSGRDGVNEQFF	TGTGCCAGCAGCACCACTAGCGGGAGGGACGGGGTCAATGAGCAGTTCTTC
-	-	TRBJ1-2	TRBV6-5	15	CASSPDFASYYGYTF	TGTGCCAGCAGTCCTGACTTCGCCTCCTACTATGGCTACACCTTC
TRBD1	many	TRBJ2-7	TRBV5-4	15	CASSLSRGQGVEQYF	TGTGCCAGCAGCCTGTCGAGAGGACAGGGGGTCGAGCAGTACTTC
TRBD2	-	TRBJ2-3	TRBV7-2	17	CASSLAVSSGITDTQYF	TGTGCCAGCAGCTTAGCGGTATCTAGCGGGATCACAGATACGCAGTATTTT
-	-	TRBJ2-5	TRBV3-1	11	CASSQAKTQYF	TGTGCCAGCAGCCAAGCGAAGACCCAGTACTTC
-	-	TRBJ2-5	TRBV20-1	11	CSGGGGETQYF	TGCAGTGGGGGGGGCGGCGAGACCCAGTACTTC